Here is one TCR beta chain with its context. Its antigen is unknown. Generated by immunoSEQ multiplex PCR, the TCRdb table keeps only in-frame clones and is missing some. Of about 150,000 clones detected, around 87% appear once; the ten largest clones hold about 6.9%. The record originates from a study of T cell responses to AZD1222 COVID-19 vaccine. General study findings and limits: Donors skewed white British and female; clonal diversity was possibly underestimated. Just a handful of AZD1222 recipients tested seropositive at baseline. Nearly half of unique spike-specific TCRs reportedly avoided B.1.351 and B.1.1.7 mutated regions.

This TCR derives from an adult in good health. This specimen was peripheral blood, taken on day 0 of AZD1222 vaccination.

CDR3 protein: CASSYRPSSGANVLTF. In DNA, the CDR3 is TGTGCCAGCAGTTATCGACCGAGCTCTGGGGCCAACGTCCTGACTTTC. The chain has TRBV6-2 or TRBV6-3 and TRBJ2-6; D remains ambiguous. The CDR3 is made up of 16 amino acids. Trimming cost V 3 bases and J 0 bases, with 9 bases left between them. The germline gives CDR1 MNHEY, CDR2 SVGEGT.